The next 20 T cell receptor beta chains were all read from a single sample in a study of shared clonotypes between healthy human individuals. TCRdb's table, derived via immunoSEQ multiplex PCR, lists solely in-frame clones and lacks some. This sample carries millions of clones, over 85% of them seen once, and the ten largest clones take 0.13%. Sequenced sample: naive CD4+ T cells sorted from blood. Subset in this sample: CD45RA+ positively selected. All receptors come from a man aged 18 to 30 in good health.

This chain links TRBV7-2 with TRBJ2-7, with 7 bases identical to TRBD1. CDR1 SGHTA and CDR2 FQGNSA come from the germline V gene. V was clipped by 1 base and J by 5 bases; unmatched bases: 5. The CDR3 runs 14 residues. The CDR3 spells CASSLVGRGNEQYF. The CDR3 region has the DNA TGTGCCAGCAGCTTAGTAGGCAGGGGGAACGAGCAGTACTTC. The whole variable domain, remainder taken from reference TRBV7-2 and TRBJ2-7, is GAGVSQSPSNKVTEKGKDVELRCDPISGHTALYWYRQSLGQGLEFLIYFQGNSAPDKSGLPSDRFSAERTGGSVSTLTIQRTQQEDSAVYLCASSLVGRGNEQYFGPGTRLTVT.

The chain couples TRBV29-1 to TRBJ2-6; D gene ambiguous. The CDR3 runs to 13 residues. In germline, CDR1 is SQVTM, CDR2 ANQGSEA. V shed 4 bases and J shed 0 bases, with 4 bases lying between them. For the CDR3, the DNA is TGCAGCGTTGTTGTCTCTGGGGCCAACGTCCTGACTTTC. Amino acids: CSVVVSGANVLTF. Using reference TRBV29-1 and TRBJ2-6 for the parts outside the CDR3, the full variable domain is SAVISQKPSRDICQRGTSLTIQCQVDSQVTMMFWYRQQPGQSLTLIATANQGSEATYESGFVIDKFPISRPNLTFSTLTVSNMSPEDSSIYLCSVVVSGANVLTFGAGSRLTVL.

J is TRBJ1-1 and V is TRBV5-1, with D perhaps TRBD1 (5 bases). The CDR3 is made up of 15 amino acids. The germline V gene encodes CDR1 SGHRS and CDR2 YFSETQ. Trimming cost V 0 bases and J 4 bases, with 13 bases left between them. The CDR3, as DNA: TGCGCCAGCAGCTTGGCCGCAGGGTTGGGCACTGAAGCTTTCTTT. Protein product: CASSLAAGLGTEAFF.

The CDR3 bases are TGTGCCACCAGCAGAGGCACCATGCTAAATCAGCCCCAGCATTTT. Protein sequence: CATSRGTMLNQPQHF. The chain employs TRBV15 and TRBJ1-5; no reliable D call. The germline CDR1 and CDR2 sequences are LNHNV and YYDKDF (reference sequence). With 1 base removed from V and 4 bases from J, the gap between germline ends came to 11 bases. This CDR3 contains 15 residues. Variable domain in full (rest from reference TRBV15 and TRBJ1-5): DAMVIQNPRYQVTQFGKPVTLSCSQTLNHNVMYWYQQKSSQAPKLLFHYYDKDFNNEADTPDNFQSRRPNTSFCFLDIRSPGLGDTAMYLCATSRGTMLNQPQHFGDGTRLSIL.

The V gene is TRBV27, the J gene TRBJ1-2; no definite D call. The V end was cut by 7 bases, the J end by 0 bases, with 18 bases between. CDR1 and CDR2 (germline): MNHEY, SMNVEV (reference sequence). CDR3 length equals 16 residues. The CDR3 sequence: CASTPWGGRANYGYTF. The CDR3, as DNA: TGTGCCAGCACCCCGTGGGGTGGCAGAGCTAACTATGGCTACACCTTC.

V usage is TRBV11-2 and J usage is TRBJ2-3, with 12 bases that match TRBD2. Trimming removed 4 bases from V and 3 bases from J; junction bases left unmatched: 8. The CDR3 has 17 amino acids. In germline, CDR1 is SGHAT, CDR2 FQNNGV. The CDR3 DNA reads as TGTGCCAGCAGCTCGGCCCGACTAGCGGGGGTGACAGATACGCAGTATTTT. As protein: CASSSARLAGVTDTQYF.

This clone was seen only once. The chain uses TRBV18 and TRBJ1-2, with D possibly TRBD1 on 5 matching bases. This CDR3 contains 13 residues. Trimming cost V 3 bases and J 5 bases, with 10 bases left between them. CDR1 and CDR2 from the germline V gene are KGHSH and LQKENI. The CDR3 reads CASSPSGRYGYTF. The CDR3 DNA reads TGTGCCAGCTCACCCTCAGGGAGATATGGCTACACCTTC.

The V gene is TRBV28, the J gene TRBJ1-1; possibly TRBD1 for D (5 bases). CDR3 size: 12 residues. CDR1 is MDHEN and CDR2 is SYDVKM in the germline V gene. The V end was cut by 10 bases, the J end by 1 base, with 10 bases between. The CDR3 sequence is CATLGGNTEAFF. CDR3 coding DNA: TGTGCCACGCTCGGGGGGAACACTGAAGCTTTCTTT.

The V gene is TRBV6-1, the J gene TRBJ1-6; maybe TRBD1 (5 bases). Germline CDR1 is MNHNS and CDR2 is SASEGT. The CDR3 has 14 amino acids. Trimming left V 7 bases short and J 10 bases short, with 17 bases between. CDR3 loop: CASMPGTLGSPLHF. CDR3 bases: TGTGCCAGCATGCCGGGGACCCTGGGGTCACCCCTCCACTTT.

The J gene is TRBJ2-1, the V gene TRBV7-8; tentatively, D is TRBD2 (6 bases). Germline assignment: CDR1 SGHVS and CDR2 FQNEAQ. The CDR3 is 14 amino acids. The V end lost 1 base, the J end lost 5 bases, and 9 bases lay between the germline ends. For the CDR3, the DNA is TGTGCCAGCAGCTTAGTGGGACTTGACAATGAGCAGTTCTTC. Translating it yields CASSLVGLDNEQFF.

The table lists this clone with a count of one. This chain joins TRBV5-5 and TRBJ2-2; D gene unclear. In germline, CDR1 is SGHKS, CDR2 YYEKEE (reference sequence). The CDR3 is 15 residues long. Trimming removed 1 base at V and 4 bases at J, with 11 bases between. The CDR3 sequence is CASSLPQRPTGELFF. CDR3 in DNA: TGTGCCAGCAGCTTGCCCCAGAGGCCCACCGGGGAGCTGTTTTTT.

This rearrangement joins TRBV4-2 to TRBJ2-7; 7 bases match TRBD1. J was trimmed by 2 bases and V by 0 bases; bases with no gene match: 7. The germline gives CDR1 LGHNA, CDR2 YNFKEQ. The CDR3 runs to 16 residues. CDR3 DNA: TGTGCCAGCAGCCAAGATGGGGGCCAGGGGGCCTACGAGCAGTACTTC. Its protein is CASSQDGGQGAYEQYF.

The gene calls are TRBV10-3 and TRBJ2-7; D is uncertain. The CDR3 has 13 residues. V was cut by 4 bases and J by 0 bases, with 7 bases left in between. The V gene's germline CDR1 is ENHRY and CDR2 SYGVKD. The CDR3 DNA reads as TGTGCCATCAGTGGCGCGGACTCCTACGAGCAGTACTTC. This sequence encodes CAISGADSYEQYF.

The rearrangement links TRBV4-3 to TRBJ2-7; D not resolved. Germline CDR1 LGHNA, CDR2 YSLEER. The CDR3 runs to 15 residues. V was shortened by 1 base and J by 2 bases, with 12 bases between the two germline ends. CDR3 protein: CASSQVRVQTYEQYF. The DNA of the CDR3 is TGCGCCAGCAGCCAAGTCCGGGTACAGACCTACGAGCAGTACTTC.

This sequence joins TRBV15 and TRBJ2-3; no firm D call. Deletions cut 0 bases from V and 6 bases from J, with 13 bases between. The length of the CDR3 is 15 residues. CDR1 LNHNV and CDR2 YYDKDF come from the germline V gene (reference sequence). CDR3: CATSRDFNSRDTQYF. The DNA of the CDR3 is TGTGCCACCAGCAGAGATTTCAATAGTAGGGATACGCAGTATTTT.

This chain connects TRBV14 to TRBJ2-2; possibly TRBD2 for D (5 bases). The ends were cut back, 4 bases at V and 1 base at J, with 13 bases in the middle. Germline CDR1 is SGHDN and CDR2 is FVKESK. The CDR3 covers 16 residues. CDR3 loop: CASSPLLVENTGELFF. The DNA of the CDR3 is TGTGCCAGCAGCCCCCTACTAGTCGAGAACACCGGGGAGCTGTTTTTT. Full variable domain (remainder filled in from reference TRBV14 and TRBJ2-2): EAGVTQFPSHSVIEKGQTVTLRCDPISGHDNLYWYRRVMGKEIKFLLHFVKESKQDESGMPNNRFLAERTGGTYSTLKVQPAELEDSGVYFCASSPLLVENTGELFFGEGSRLTVL.

CDR3 protein: CASGPRTSGRAEQYF. The CDR3 bases are TGTGCCAGCGGCCCTCGGACTAGCGGGAGGGCCGAGCAGTACTTC. This chain joins TRBV7-9 and TRBJ2-7; TRBD2 matches at 15 bases. CDR3 length: 15 amino acids. The V segment lost 8 bases and the J segment 6 bases; nucleotides outside the gene matches: 8. Germline V lookup: CDR1 SEHNR, CDR2 FQNEAQ (reference sequence).

The chain combines TRBV7-2 with TRBJ2-7; possible D gene TRBD2, 6 bases. Trimming removed 0 bases at V and 5 bases at J, with 8 bases between. Germline V gene lookup returns CDR1 SGHTA and CDR2 FQGNSA. The CDR3 runs to 13 residues. DNA for the CDR3: TGTGCCAGCAGCTTAGCGGGACTCCACGAGCAGTACTTC. It translates to CASSLAGLHEQYF.

The chain carries TRBV6-1 and TRBJ2-7; 12 bases are shared with TRBD2. CDR1 is MNHNS and CDR2 is SASEGT in the germline V gene. V lost 1 base, J lost 4 bases, and 2 bases stayed unmatched. The length of the CDR3 is 15 residues. The CDR3 loop is CASSEGTSGIYEQYF. For the CDR3, the DNA is TGTGCCAGCAGTGAAGGGACTAGCGGGATTTACGAGCAGTACTTC.

The chain has TRBV6-1 and TRBJ2-5; D is perhaps TRBD2 (6 bases). The CDR3 is 14 residues long. Trimming removed 8 bases at V and 2 bases at J, with 15 bases between. Germline CDR1 reads MNHNS; CDR2 reads SASEGT. The CDR3 sequence: CASRISGSQETQYF. CDR3 nucleotide sequence: TGTGCCAGCCGAATTAGCGGCAGTCAAGAGACCCAGTACTTC.